This TCR beta chain was profiled in a study of cytomegalovirus exposure and HLA in healthy donors (dated by TCRdb to 2015 to 2018). At the level of the whole study: An earlier analysis of under 600 of the donors reported more than 250 Gb of sequence data and some 100 million unique TCR beta sequences from about 200 million T cells. The number of typed donors differed by locus: roughly 620-630 for A, B, C, DRB1 and DQB1; 500 to 550 for DQA1; 606 for DPA1; and approximately 450 for DPB1. The study used immunosequencing to profile the T cell repertoires of approximately 650 subjects and linked those repertoires to cytomegalovirus serostatus. HLA typing included class I and class II loci at four-digit resolution. An early release covering just under 650 HLA-typed donors comprised approximately 300 gigabases of sequencing data and 85 million or so unique TCR sequences. Donor age, sex, ethnicity and CMV serostatus were collected together with the repertoire data. Five DR-DQ haplotypes were handled as single units for association and clustering, since linkage in the cohort was strong. The study aimed to test whether cataloging public T cell receptors could reveal signatures of past pathogen exposure. All discovery cohort repertoires had been generated using a single sequencing platform. Rather than drawing on any new phenotypic data, the later analysis identified candidate immune exposures from TCR beta sequences and the way those sequences occurred across donors. Besides the first cohort of 550 to 750 subjects, a separate validation cohort made up of roughly 130 different subjects was used. A later analysis re-examined previously published TCR beta repertoires from more than 550 donors and added high-resolution HLA genotyping to investigate patterns of TCR occurrence. A later genetic analysis took genome-wide SNP genotypes for about 65% of the 666 donors and used that subset as a discovery cohort. Among the roughly 380 genotyped donors, around 79% belonged to the genetic ancestry cluster associated with self-reported Caucasian donors. The study combined high-throughput TCR immunosequencing, statistical association of individual TCRs with disease status, and machine learning to predict cytomegalovirus infection status. Among around 400 genotyped donors of the cohort, an average of approximately 240,000 unique TCR beta nucleotide sequences was sequenced per donor, of which about 19% were non-productive. To decide whether each TCR beta V gene segment behaved as functional or pseudogenic, an earlier analysis of several hundred of the donors relied on high-throughput TCR beta sequencing. Findings and caveats that apply to the study as a whole: Most TCR sequences were observed very rarely across donors, whereas some public TCRs were present in many individuals. Compared with equally common non-associated chains, HLA-associated TCR beta chains in a later analysis were more clonally expanded and had lower generation probabilities. The presence/absence analyses assumed that sequencing depth was roughly uniform across donors, and that assumption may not be true. When HLA alleles, especially DR and DQ, strongly co-occurred, attributing TCR associations to individual alleles was difficult. CMV serostatus was the only immune exposure information available for the cohort. V-gene and J-gene trimming of TCR beta chains was associated with a missense DCLRE1C variant in a later genetic analysis, and the association was replicated in an independent cohort. Specific HLA alleles were associated with over 15,000 TCR beta sequences at a false discovery rate of 0.05 in a later analysis. Some IMGT-functional V segments, including TRBV6-2 and TRBV6-3, could not be told apart with the 87-base-pair reads, so those segments were excluded. A further reported finding was that TCR beta sequences accurately predicted the HLA-A and HLA-B alleles for most subjects in the first cohort. The earlier analysis of approximately 590 of the donors excluded 15 to 20 rarely observed V segments, including chromosome 9 orphons, because counts were too low. Because some donors lacked HLA typing at each locus, the association tests relied only on the typed subset. In an earlier analysis of approximately 600 of the donors, most TCR beta V segments were observed in productive rearrangements about 90% or about 30% of the time, broadly matching IMGT annotations. According to a later genetic analysis, donors in an Asian-associated ancestry cluster had fewer N-insertions in productive TCRs than the roughly 700-donor mean. This cohort had only TCR beta chains sequenced, and the lack of alpha or paired-chain data limited which features could be detected. Most CMV-associated TCR beta chains appeared to be HLA-restricted in a later analysis, and the HLA associations seemed to be driven largely by CMV exposure. The sequencing pipeline was judged likely to have produced a cluster of highly shared sequence variants as a technical artifact. In vitro tests confirmed that a few of the cytomegalovirus-associated TCR beta chains recognize cytomegalovirus antigens. According to the authors, the approach could potentially be generalized to other disease states and immunological phenotypes. Cytomegalovirus status was reported to be diagnosed by the classifier with high specificity and sensitivity in both the original and validation cohorts. Linkage disequilibrium might explain the correlated functional status among segregating V segments, but an unknown experimental factor could not be ruled out. Several of the top co-occurrence clusters appeared to be linked to parvovirus B19, influenza, CMV and Epstein-Barr virus, according to a later analysis. A later analysis found that TCR association rates varied across HLA loci, with DRB1 alleles showing the most associated TCRs and HLA-C alleles the fewest. The study listed 150 to 200 TCR beta chains as associated with cytomegalovirus.

The library was generated by the immunoSEQ multiplex PCR assay. For the multiplex PCR, a mixture combining 60 forward primers for TCR Vbeta segments and 13 reverse primers for TCR Jbeta segments was used. A multiplex PCR assay on genomic DNA amplified the CDR3 region of rearranged TCR beta genes. Amplified TCR beta libraries were sequenced as 87-base-pair reads on the Illumina HiSeq System. In the paper's pipeline: A later analysis counted around 72 million unique TCR beta chains across the roughly 700 repertoires, and roughly 9.9 million of these chains were shared by at least two donors. A nearest-neighbor algorithm error-corrected the raw reads and collapsed the reads into unique sequences, merging closely related sequences to remove PCR and sequencing errors. To assign V, D and J gene segments, CDR3 sequences were aligned to IMGT reference sequences. Each retained sequence needed at least a six-nucleotide match to both a V gene segment and a J gene segment. A rearrangement counted as productive if the CDR3 had no stop codons and remained in frame with V and J, and every other rearrangement counted as non-productive. Following IMGT convention, CDR3 was defined as the stretch from the second conserved V-encoded cysteine up to the conserved J-encoded phenylalanine. Sequences without an unambiguous match to a single V gene segment were excluded from the earlier analysis of over 500 of the donors. In an earlier analysis of around 600 of the donors, V segments were called functional above 56.7% productive rearrangements and were called segregating when the between-donor standard deviation exceeded 5%. A statistical classification framework was developed to diagnose cytomegalovirus status using the catalog of TCR beta chain sequences. In a later analysis, TCR nucleotide sequences were compared against IMGT/GENE-DB human TR gene sequences so that V and J genes could be assigned. Using the TCRdist pipeline, a later analysis assigned CDR3 sequences along with most-parsimonious VDJ recombination scenarios. In a later analysis, each TCR beta chain was defined by its CDR3 amino acid sequence together with its V-gene family, and reads without a unique V-gene family were excluded. A later analysis removed several hundred highly shared, low-generation-probability nucleotide sequences to deal with suspected cross-contamination and a sequencing artifact. In a later analysis, a clonal expansion index for each public chain was calculated from normalized within-repertoire ranks of inferred template counts. A later analysis computed generation probabilities with a VDJ recombination model fitted to out-of-frame rearrangements, and checked the results against IGoR. Hypergeometric tests were used in a later analysis to score TCR-TCR, TCR-HLA and TCR-CMV co-occurrence, with a repertoire-size bias correction applied to the TCR pairs. A later analysis estimated false discovery rates by permuting HLA or CMV assignments 20 times. In a later analysis, co-occurring TCRs were grouped using DBSCAN, and TCRdist sequence similarity was added for clustering within HLA-allele-positive subsets. Repertoires with fewer than 30,000 or more than 120,000 public chains, plus five repertoires with anomalous nucleotide sharing, were excluded from co-occurrence clustering. This is the immuneACCESS table as TCRdb keeps it, with only in-frame sequences that have V and J called. A part of the clones is gone; compared with another copy, unresolved V genes explain less than half, and the rest is unexplained. From that table come the V and J calls and clone size; the DNA was used to work out D and trimming. Counted in this sample were 150,000 to 200,000 clones; around 87% of them appeared once. The top ten clones comprise approximately 1.9% of the sample.

The CDR3 sequence holds 14 residues, the cysteine and phenylalanine included. Only the CDR3 region is kept as DNA, spanning 42 bases read in frame from base 1. The CDR1 and CDR2 encoded by the germline V gene are SQVTM and ANQGSEA. The V end gives up 4 bases and the J end 8 bases, leaving 9 bases in the junction not matched to a gene. The cohort consisted of 650 to 850 healthy bone marrow donors. Cohort members were all nominally healthy when sampled, although unrecorded immune exposures were likely present. The donor tested CMV seronegative and was one of the 352 seronegative cohort members. Every donor gave a peripheral blood sample, and the peripheral blood mononuclear cells from that sample were used for TCR beta sequencing. Genomic DNA extraction from the blood cell samples was performed with the Qiagen DNeasy Blood Extraction Kit. As for this clone: This clone's antigen is unknown. Base qualities are missing; no much larger clone stands one base away.

The receptor was derived from a woman aged 18 to 35 in good health and CMV-seronegative. Sequences were obtained from PBMCs. Recombination connected TRBV29-1 to TRBJ2-1; 9 bases in between match TRBD2. In nucleotide form, the sequence is TGCAGCGTTGTGGTAGCGGGAGCCCGCCATGAGCAGTTCTTC. This sequence encodes CSVVVAGARHEQFF.